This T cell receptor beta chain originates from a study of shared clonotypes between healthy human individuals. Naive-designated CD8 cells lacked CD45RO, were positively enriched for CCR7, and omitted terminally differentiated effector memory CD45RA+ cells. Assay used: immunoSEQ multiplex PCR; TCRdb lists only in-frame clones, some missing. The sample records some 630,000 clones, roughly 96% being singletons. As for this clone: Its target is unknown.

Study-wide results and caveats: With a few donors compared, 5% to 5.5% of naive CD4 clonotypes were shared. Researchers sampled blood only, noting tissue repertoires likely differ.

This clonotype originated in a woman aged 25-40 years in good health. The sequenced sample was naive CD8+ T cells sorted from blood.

The CDR3 DNA reads as TGTGCCAGCAGTTTAAGGTTCCCGGGGGCTCAGCCCCAGCATTTT. It translates to CASSLRFPGAQPQHF. This rearrangement joins TRBV27 to TRBJ1-5, with a weak D call TRBD1 (6 bases). The germline gives CDR1 MNHEY, CDR2 SMNVEV (reference sequence). This CDR3 is built from 15 residues. The V and J ends lost 2 bases and 6 bases respectively, with 14 bases between them.